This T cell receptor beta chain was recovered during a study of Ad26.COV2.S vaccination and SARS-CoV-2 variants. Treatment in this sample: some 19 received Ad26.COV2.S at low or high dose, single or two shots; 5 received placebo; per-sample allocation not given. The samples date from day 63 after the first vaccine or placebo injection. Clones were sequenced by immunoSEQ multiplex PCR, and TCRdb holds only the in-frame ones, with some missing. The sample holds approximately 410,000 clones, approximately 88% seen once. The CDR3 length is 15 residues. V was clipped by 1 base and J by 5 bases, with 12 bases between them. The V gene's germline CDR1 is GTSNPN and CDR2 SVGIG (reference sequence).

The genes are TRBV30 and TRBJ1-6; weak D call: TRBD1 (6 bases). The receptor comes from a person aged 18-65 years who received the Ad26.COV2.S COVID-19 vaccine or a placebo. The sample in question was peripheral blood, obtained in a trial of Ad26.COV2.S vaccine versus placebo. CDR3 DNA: TGTGCCTGGAGTGGATGGACAGTGGATAATTCACCCCTCCACTTT. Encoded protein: CAWSGWTVDNSPLHF.